The present entry profiles one T cell receptor beta chain with its context. Original analysis: Quantification of nucleated cells was approximated via reference gene primer amplification. Measured with immunoSEQ multiplex PCR; TCRdb has only the in-frame clones, and not every one. The D gene and trimming were derived from the DNA, and the V and J assignments and clone size from that table. Found here are roughly 120,000 clones, 65% to 80% of them singletons; the top ten hold 6.2%. The data originate from a study of blood T cell repertoires in COVID-19. Study context: The origin of the acute and convalescent COVID-19 samples was the United States, Italy and Spain. T cells, B-cell-depleted T cells, or PBMCs provided the cDNA or gDNA that served as material.

The CDR3 totals 15 residues. V dropped 1 base and J dropped 0 bases, with 9 bases sitting between them. Germline CDR1 and CDR2: SGHDN and FVKESK. This sequence originates from a man between 65 and 85 years old with acute or convalescent COVID-19. The sample taken for sequencing was peripheral blood. This sequence joins TRBV14 and TRBJ1-1, with D possibly matching TRBD1 (6 bases). The CDR3 is CASSQVQGMNTEAFF. The CDR3, as DNA: TGTGCCAGCAGCCAAGTCCAGGGGATGAACACTGAAGCTTTCTTT.